This is a list of T cell receptor beta chains from one sample in a study of CD8+ T cells in alopecia areata. Sequencing used immunoSEQ multiplex PCR; TCRdb keeps in-frame clones, though not all of them. The profile shows 110,000 to 150,000 clones, nearly 55% of them singletons. The sample here was CD8+ T cells sorted from blood, taken at week 4, from a patient treated with tofacitinib. The source is a human donor with alopecia areata. CDR3s leave out the opening cysteine and the closing phenylalanine or tryptophan. Clone size, where shown, is once, few, many, or a class for clones that have expanded.

V gene,clone size,CDR3 protein
TRBV10-3,few,AISEGSGNIQY
TRBV2,few,ASSVLAGGRYEQY
TRBV4-1,few,ASSQEGSYEQY
TRBV4-2,NA,ASSQGAYSSYTNYQF
TRBV30,NA,AWSWDSSYEQY
TRBV30,few,AWSEGLNTGELF
TRBV7-4,few,ASSLWGDLQETQY
TRBV6-5,NA,ASSYPQGGYEQY
TRBV11-2,NA,ASSSLGGTGETQY
TRBV6-4,many,ASSDAGGTDTQY
TRBV2,few,ASSGLAGQETQY
TRBV6-1,NA,ASSEGQVTEAF
TRBV4-1,NA,ASSPTLADNYGYT
TRBV5-1,NA,ASSDRRAGETQY
TRBV6-6,NA,ASSHQMTGVQETQY
TRBV7-2,NA,ASSFEHKGDTQY
TRBV9,NA,ASSWVDNTEAF
TRBV27,once,ASSTLAGHYEQY
TRBV27,NA,ASSLFQQGLSGYT
TRBV9,few,ASSAGGVTEAF
TRBV9,NA,ASSEFPGNVDEQY
TRBV6-5,few,ASKAGRGELF
TRBV5-1,few,ASRLRGANYGYT
TRBV7-9,few,ASSFSNSPLH